The clone carrying this T cell receptor (beta chain) appeared a few times. Antigen unknown. Assay used: immunoSEQ multiplex PCR; TCRdb lists only in-frame clones, some missing. This sample has 30,000 to 40,000 clones; 78% occur once, and the top ten carry about 4.6%. The data were obtained in a study of T cell responses to AZD1222 COVID-19 vaccine. The study, taken as a whole, reports: The peak T cell response came first, and repertoires were sampled only after it. The reported proportion of spike-specific TCRs targeting unmutated variant regions was nearly half.

This TCR came from an adult who received the AZD1222 COVID-19 vaccine. Sequencing was performed on peripheral blood, taken 28 days after the second AZD1222 dose.

The CDR3 region has the DNA TGTGCCAGCAGATCCCGGACAGAGAACACTGAAGCTTTCTTT. This encodes CASRSRTENTEAFF. The gene calls are TRBV7-2 and TRBJ1-1, with D tentatively TRBD1 (6 bases). The germline gives CDR1 SGHTA, CDR2 FQGNSA. This CDR3 contains 14 residues. V shed 6 bases and J shed 1 base, with 12 bases lying between them.